This T cell receptor beta chain was recovered during a study of identical twins. In TCRdb, the 5' RACE reads were re-called with MiXCR into one record per CDR3 protein. The table has roughly 720,000 distinct CDR3 sequences, roughly 18% seen once. The CDR3 extends over 18 amino acids. Per the germline V gene, CDR1 is SQVTM and CDR2 is ANQGSEA. In addition, the sample was reused for a study of T cells expressing NK-cell markers. Turning to that study: Sorted CD3+CD56+NKG2C+, CD3+CD56+NKG2C- and CD3+CD56-NKG2C+ T-cell subsets were beta-chain profiled. About six donors showed dominant NKG2C+ clonotypes comprising about 1.0-8% of their CD8+ T cells.

The chain carries TRBV29-1 and TRBJ2-7; 9 bases are shared with TRBD1. The J call may be mistaken, given a closer DNA end match to TRBJ2-1. Sequencing was carried out using PBMCs. The source of this sequence is a woman between 18 and 29 years old in good health. The CDR3 sequence is CSVWDREWEGPGDNEQFF. CDR3 sequence (DNA): TGCAGCGTCTGGGACAGGGAGTGGGAGGGTCCCGGAGACAATGAGCAGTTCTTC.